The rows below give T cell receptor beta chains drawn from one sample of a study of T cell changes during pregnancy in multiple sclerosis. Assay used: immunoSEQ multiplex PCR; TCRdb lists only in-frame clones, some missing. This sample has 65,000 or so clones, with 90% found just once. Sequencing used peripheral blood, obtained in the second trimester of pregnancy. These receptors were obtained from a female donor in good health, enrolled as a control in a pregnancy study. The CDR3 runs from the conserved cysteine through the conserved F or W. Fields, in order: V gene, J gene, clone size, D gene, CDR3 DNA, CDR3 protein. The D gene is left open where the match is weak. Clone size, where shown, is once, few, many, or a class for clones that have expanded.

V: TRBV11-2
J: TRBJ2-1
size: -
D: -
DNA: TGTGCCAGCAGCTTAGCAGGGTTTGGCTACAATGAGCAGTTCTTC
CDR3: CASSLAGFGYNEQFF

V: TRBV19
J: TRBJ2-1
size: -
D: TRBD2
DNA: TGTGCCAGTAGTAGAGCGGGAGGGTACAATGAGCAGTTCTTC
CDR3: CASSRAGGYNEQFF

V: TRBV11-3
J: TRBJ2-7
size: -
D: -
DNA: TGTGCCAGCAGCGCAGACTGGCCTCCCTACGAGCAGTACTTC
CDR3: CASSADWPPYEQYF

V: TRBV5-6
J: TRBJ1-5
size: -
D: TRBD1
DNA: TGTGCCAGCAGTTCCGGGACAGGGTTTTCGCCCCAGCATTTT
CDR3: CASSSGTGFSPQHF

V: TRBV27
J: TRBJ2-7
size: -
D: -
DNA: TGTGCCAGCAGGCCCGGGACACCTTACACCTACGAGCAGTACTTC
CDR3: CASRPGTPYTYEQYF

V: TRBV4-1
J: TRBJ1-5
size: -
D: -
DNA: TGCGCCAGCAGCCAAGTCGCGGGGTCGGGTCAGCCCCAGCATTTT
CDR3: CASSQVAGSGQPQHF

V: TRBV28
J: TRBJ2-4
size: once
D: TRBD2
DNA: TGTGCCAGCAGTTTATCTAGCGGGACCAAAAACATTCAGTACTTC
CDR3: CASSLSSGTKNIQYF

V: TRBV18
J: TRBJ1-4
size: -
D: TRBD1
DNA: TGTGCCAGCTCACCTTCCGGGACAGATAATGAAAAACTGTTTTTT
CDR3: CASSPSGTDNEKLFF

V: TRBV5-1
J: TRBJ2-1
size: -
D: TRBD2
DNA: TGCGCCAGCAGCGCCCTAGCGGGGGGGGCATACAATGAGCAGTTCTTC
CDR3: CASSALAGGAYNEQFF

V: TRBV7-9
J: TRBJ1-6
size: -
D: TRBD1
DNA: TGTGCCAGCAGCCCTAGGACAGGGAATTCTTCACCCCTCCACTTT
CDR3: CASSPRTGNSSPLHF

V: TRBV10-3
J: TRBJ1-6
size: many
D: -
DNA: TGTGCCATCAGGGAGGGACAAAGCTCCTATAATTCACCCCTCCACTTT
CDR3: CAIREGQSSYNSPLHF

V: TRBV30
J: TRBJ2-2
size: -
D: -
DNA: TGTGCCTGGAGTGTACTAGGAGGGGAGGCGGGGGAGCTGTTTTTT
CDR3: CAWSVLGGEAGELFF

V: TRBV5-1
J: TRBJ1-1
size: -
D: TRBD1
DNA: TGCGCCAGCAGCTTCCTGAGGGGGCACACTGAAGCTTTCTTT
CDR3: CASSFLRGHTEAFF

V: TRBV28
J: TRBJ1-1
size: -
D: -
DNA: TGTGCCAGCACCATTTTGTCGAACACTGAAGCTTTCTTT
CDR3: CASTILSNTEAFF

V: TRBV12-5
J: TRBJ2-3
size: -
D: -
DNA: TGTGCTAGTGGTTTGGGCGGGATCTCAGATACGCAGTATTTT
CDR3: CASGLGGISDTQYF

V: TRBV5-1
J: TRBJ1-6
size: few
D: -
DNA: TGCGCCAGCAGCAGCGCAGGGAATTCACCCCTCCACTTT
CDR3: CASSSAGNSPLHF

V: TRBV2
J: TRBJ1-4
size: -
D: -
DNA: TGTGCCAGCAGTGAAACTTGGAGGGGACGCCAAAATGAAAAACTGTTTTTT
CDR3: CASSETWRGRQNEKLFF

V: TRBV11-2
J: TRBJ2-1
size: -
D: -
DNA: TGTGCCAGCAGCCCAAGGGTCAGCGGATATTACAATGAGCAGTTCTTC
CDR3: CASSPRVSGYYNEQFF

V: TRBV4-1
J: TRBJ2-1
size: -
D: -
DNA: TGCGCCAGCAGCTACGGAGTAGGTGAGCAGTTCTTC
CDR3: CASSYGVGEQFF

V: TRBV7-8
J: TRBJ1-2
size: -
D: TRBD1
DNA: TGTGCCAGCAGCCAGCCAACAGGGGGCGGTGGCTACACCTTC
CDR3: CASSQPTGGGGYTF

V: TRBV10-3
J: TRBJ1-4
size: -
D: -
DNA: TGTGCCATCAGTGAAGCGGGGGAAGTCGAAAAACTGTTTTTT
CDR3: CAISEAGEVEKLFF

V: TRBV7-3
J: TRBJ2-6
size: -
D: -
DNA: TGTGCCAGCAGCTTACAAGGCGGGACGGGTGGGGCCAACGTCCTGACTTTC
CDR3: CASSLQGGTGGANVLTF

V: TRBV5-1
J: TRBJ2-3
size: -
D: -
DNA: TGCGCCAGCAGCTTGGGCAGCAGGTTAGATACGCAGTATTTT
CDR3: CASSLGSRLDTQYF

V: TRBV4-1
J: TRBJ1-2
size: -
D: -
DNA: TGCGCCAGCAGCCAAGATCTTTCGGGGAAACGGGGCTACACCTTC
CDR3: CASSQDLSGKRGYTF

V: TRBV2
J: TRBJ1-5
size: -
D: -
DNA: TGTGCCAGCAGTGAAGGGAGGGGTTATGGGCAGCCCCAGCATTTT
CDR3: CASSEGRGYGQPQHF

V: TRBV5-5
J: TRBJ1-2
size: -
D: -
DNA: TGTGCCAGCAGCGTTACTGACCCCCTTTACAGGGCCGACTATGGCTACACCTTC
CDR3: CASSVTDPLYRADYGYTF

V: TRBV29-1
J: TRBJ2-1
size: -
D: TRBD1
DNA: TGCAGCGTTGAAAGTGGACAGGGTATCCCAAATGAGCAGTTCTTC
CDR3: CSVESGQGIPNEQFF

V: TRBV15
J: TRBJ2-1
size: -
D: TRBD2
DNA: TGTGCCACCAGCAGAGATTGGGAGGGTAGCGGGAGGAGGGGCAATGAGCAGTTCTTC
CDR3: CATSRDWEGSGRRGNEQFF

V: TRBV6-1
J: TRBJ1-5
size: few
D: -
DNA: TGTGCCAGCAGTGAAGCGTCTAATCAGCCCCAGCATTTT
CDR3: CASSEASNQPQHF

V: TRBV2
J: TRBJ1-5
size: -
D: TRBD1
DNA: TGTGCCAGCCAGGGGGCAAATCAGCCCCAGCATTTT
CDR3: CASQGANQPQHF

V: TRBV23-1
J: TRBJ2-7
size: -
D: TRBD1
DNA: TGCGCCAGCAGACACTATAACAGGGGAGCCCTCTACGAGCAGTACTTC
CDR3: CASRHYNRGALYEQYF

V: TRBV27
J: TRBJ1-4
size: -
D: -
DNA: TGTGCCAGCAGTGGAGCGAGAAATGAAAAACTGTTTTTT
CDR3: CASSGARNEKLFF

V: TRBV9
J: TRBJ2-1
size: -
D: TRBD2
DNA: TGTGCCAGCAGCGCCCGAGGGAGGGATGAGCAGTTCTTC
CDR3: CASSARGRDEQFF

V: TRBV7-9
J: TRBJ1-2
size: -
D: -
DNA: TGTGCCAGCAGGGAGACAGGAAAAGCTAACTATGGCTACACCTTC
CDR3: CASRETGKANYGYTF

V: TRBV5-6
J: TRBJ2-1
size: -
D: TRBD1
DNA: TGTGCCAGCAGCTTGCTGAGACAGGGGGTAAATGAGCAGTTCTTC
CDR3: CASSLLRQGVNEQFF

V: TRBV7-6
J: TRBJ2-7
size: -
D: TRBD2
DNA: TGTGCCAGCAGCTTAGTAGATAGCGGGGGGTACGAGCAGTACTTC
CDR3: CASSLVDSGGYEQYF

V: TRBV9
J: TRBJ1-2
size: -
D: -
DNA: TGTGCCAGCAGCCCACACTCAGGGACTACCGTGACCGGTGGCTACACCTTC
CDR3: CASSPHSGTTVTGGYTF

V: TRBV4-1
J: TRBJ2-3
size: -
D: -
DNA: TGCGCCAGCAGCCGACTTTCGAGTGATACGCAGTATTTT
CDR3: CASSRLSSDTQYF

V: TRBV7-8
J: TRBJ1-5
size: -
D: TRBD1
DNA: TGTGCCAGCAGCTTAGCGCCTTTGGACAGGGTGGGACAGCCCCAGCATTTT
CDR3: CASSLAPLDRVGQPQHF

V: TRBV6-5
J: TRBJ1-1
size: -
D: -
DNA: TGTGCCAGCAGAAGGGCAGGGGTTAAGACTGAAGCTTTCTTT
CDR3: CASRRAGVKTEAFF

V: TRBV7-9
J: TRBJ2-7
size: -
D: -
DNA: TGTGCCAGCACCCTCGAACTAGGGAACGACGAGCAGTACTTC
CDR3: CASTLELGNDEQYF

V: TRBV2
J: TRBJ1-1
size: -
D: -
DNA: TGTGCCAGCAGGGCGAACACTGAAGCTTTCTTT
CDR3: CASRANTEAFF